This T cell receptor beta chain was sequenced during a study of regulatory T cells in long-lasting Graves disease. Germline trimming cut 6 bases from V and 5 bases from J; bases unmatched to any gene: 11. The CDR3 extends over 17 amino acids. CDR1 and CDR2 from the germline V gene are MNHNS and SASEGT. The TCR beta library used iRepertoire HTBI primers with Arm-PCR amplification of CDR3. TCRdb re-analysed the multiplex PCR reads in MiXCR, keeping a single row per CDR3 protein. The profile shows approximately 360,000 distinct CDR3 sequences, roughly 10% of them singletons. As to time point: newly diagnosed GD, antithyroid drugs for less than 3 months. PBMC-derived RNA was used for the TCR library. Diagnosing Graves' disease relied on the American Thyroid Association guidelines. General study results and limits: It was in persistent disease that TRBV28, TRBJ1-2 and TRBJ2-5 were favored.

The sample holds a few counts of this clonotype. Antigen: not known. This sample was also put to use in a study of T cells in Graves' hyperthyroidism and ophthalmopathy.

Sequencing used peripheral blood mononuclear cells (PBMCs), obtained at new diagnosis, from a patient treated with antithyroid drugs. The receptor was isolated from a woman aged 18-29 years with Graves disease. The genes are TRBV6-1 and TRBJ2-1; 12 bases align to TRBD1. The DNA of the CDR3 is TGTGCCAGCAGCCCCGGGACAGGGGGCGCAGGGGACAATGAGCAGTTCTTC. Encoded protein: CASSPGTGGAGDNEQFF.